This entry is about one TCR beta chain. The source of the sample is a study of cytomegalovirus exposure and HLA in healthy donors. The PCR used 60 Vbeta and 13 Jbeta primers. Clones were sequenced by immunoSEQ multiplex PCR, and TCRdb holds only the in-frame ones, with some missing. This repertoire shows approximately 76,000 clones, 55% to 75% found once; its top ten account for approximately 5.8%. The sequence derives from a man aged 30 to 39 in good health and CMV-seropositive. Sequenced sample: PBMCs.

CDR3 in amino acids: CASRITGTSLDEQFF. The CDR3 DNA follows: TGTGCCAGCAGAATAACCGGGACTAGCCTGGATGAGCAGTTCTTC. This chain connects TRBV6-5 to TRBJ2-1; 9 positions match TRBD2. CDR1 is MNHEY, CDR2 SVGAGI, per germline. The J segment lost 8 bases and the V segment lost 6 bases, leaving 11 bases of the junction unmatched. The CDR3 is 15 residues long.